This T cell receptor (beta chain) was sequenced in a study of T-cell reconstitution after alpha-beta-depleted transplantation in children. Findings and caveats of the study: A year had passed since transplant, and T-cell counts and diversity by then came mostly from newly produced T cells. In some patients, recipient T cells and intrathymic progenitors surviving conditioning explained high day-60 diversity. Expanded graft clones, several hundred of them, were reportedly the source of alpha-beta T cells about two months after transplant.

The sample holds many counts of this clonotype. Its matching antigen is unknown. Trimming cost V 6 bases and J 4 bases; bases outside gene matches: 9. The CDR3 is 16 residues long. Germline V gene data show CDR1 as MNHEY and CDR2 as SMNVEV (reference sequence). A TCRbeta library incorporating unique molecular identifiers was prepared. TCRdb fed the PCR reads into MiXCR, producing one record per CDR3 protein. The repertoire holds over 150,000 distinct CDR3 sequences, with roughly 7.1% as singletons. This specimen was PBMCs, taken before TCRalphabeta/CD19-depleted stem cell transplant. This receptor was identified in a boy between 2 and 15 years old with acute lymphoblastic leukemia, due to receive a stem cell transplant. The chain links TRBV27 to TRBJ2-6, with 7 bases fitting TRBD1. CDR3 loop: CASRPQGTGGANVLTF. The CDR3 DNA reads TGTGCCAGCAGGCCACAGGGGACGGGGGGGGCCAACGTCCTGACTTTC.